These 14 T cell receptor beta chains were sequenced from one sample in a study of CD8+CD57+ T cells in acquired aplastic anemia. The TCR beta profiling, which covered VDJ combination and CDR3 sequence, was carried out using genomic DNA as the template. Via MiXCR, TCRdb re-called the reads, giving one row per CDR3 protein. Of hundreds of thousands of distinct CDR3 sequences listed, about two thirds are singletons. The sequenced sample consisted of sorted CD4+, CD8+, or CD8+CD57+ T cells (not recorded which) from PBMCs. The receptor set was obtained from a human donor in good health, serving as a control.

The table lists this clonotype with many counts. The CDR3 DNA reads as TGTGCCACCAGCAACAGCGGGGCCCTTTACGATGAGCAGTTCTTC. As protein: CATSNSGALYDEQFF. V gene TRBV15 combines with J gene TRBJ2-1, with 7 bases aligning to TRBD2. The CDR3 runs 15 residues. The germline CDR1 and CDR2 sequences are LNHNV and YYDKDF (reference sequence). The ends lost 4 bases at V and 8 bases at J; junction bases unmatched: 11.

Comments on this clonotype: The conserved phenylalanine or tryptophan is not found at the CDR3 terminus, so this likely reflects a read error. It is unclear where the CDR3 begins or ends on the DNA, so no DNA is shown, and the CDR3 is as TCRdb lists it. The V call is TRBV7-9, the J call TRBJ1-2; the table's D call, TRBD1, has no DNA check behind it. Looked up from germline, CDR1 is SEHNR and CDR2 is FQNEAQ (reference sequence). With termini counted, the CDR3 has 13 amino acids. CDR3 sequence: CASSLYQGDGYTS.

The chain is built from TRBV5-1 and TRBJ1-5; the match to TRBD1 covers 7 bases. With 4 bases clipped from V and 13 bases from J, the junction kept 8 bases outside the gene matches. The CDR3 consists of 12 residues. The germline V gene has CDR1 SGHRS and CDR2 YFSETQ. CDR3 coding DNA: TGCGCCAGCAGCCAAGGGACAGACAATCAGCATTTT. Translated, it gives CASSQGTDNQHF.

This chain uses TRBV7-3 with TRBJ2-7, with a possible D match to TRBD1 (5 bases). CDR3 length equals 13 residues. Trimming removed 3 bases from V and 6 bases from J, with 12 bases in between. Per the germline V gene, CDR1 is SGHTA and CDR2 is FQGTGA. CDR3 sequence (DNA): TGTGCCAGCAGCTTTCCCCAGGGTAGCGAGCAGTACTTC. Its protein product is CASSFPQGSEQYF. Combining the CDR3 with reference TRBV7-3 and TRBJ2-7 gives the whole variable domain GAGVSQTPSNKVTEKGKYVELRCDPISGHTALYWYRQSLGQGPEFLIYFQGTGAADDSGLPNDRFFAVRPEGSVSTLKIQRTERGDSAVYLCASSFPQGSEQYFGPGTRLTVT.

This chain uses TRBV10-3 with TRBJ2-7; no clear D. Germline V gene sequence: CDR1 ENHRY, CDR2 SYGVKD. The CDR3 has 13 amino acids. Trimming pared 8 bases from V and 2 bases from J, leaving 13 bases between. CDR3 protein: CAIGFGRPYEQYF. The CDR3 bases are TGTGCCATCGGTTTCGGCAGACCCTACGAGCAGTACTTC.

The rearrangement uses TRBV19 and TRBJ2-1; 11 positions match TRBD1. V shed 5 bases and J 16 bases; nucleotides not matched to a gene: 10. Germline lookup yields CDR1 LNHDA and CDR2 SQIVND (reference sequence). The CDR3 covers 13 residues. CDR3 nucleotide sequence: TGTGCCAGTAGTCGGACAGGGGGCAGCCAAGCTTTCTTC. It translates to CASSRTGGSQAFF.

This clonotype occurred many times. The chain employs TRBV5-1 and TRBJ2-2; possibly TRBD1 for D (6 bases). Germline V gives CDR1 SGHRS, CDR2 YFSETQ. This CDR3 has 16 residues. Trimming pared 0 bases from V and 1 base from J, leaving 10 bases between. In DNA form, the CDR3 reads TGCGCCAGCAGCTTGGAATCAGGGGTGAACACCGGGGAGCTGTTTTTT. This encodes CASSLESGVNTGELFF. The complete variable domain, with remaining parts taken from reference TRBV5-1 and TRBJ2-2, reads KAGVTQTPRYLIKTRGQQVTLSCSPISGHRSVSWYQQTPGQGLQFLFEYFSETQRNKGNFPGRFSGRQFSNSRSEMNVSTLELGDSALYLCASSLESGVNTGELFFGEGSRLTVL.

The chain has TRBV9 and TRBJ2-3; D is unresolved. V lost 1 base to trimming and J lost 9 bases, with 12 bases between them. The CDR3 extends over 13 amino acids. The germline V gene encodes CDR1 SGDLS and CDR2 YYNGEE. CDR3 protein: CASSVRGESTQYF. As DNA, the CDR3 is TGTGCCAGCAGCGTAAGAGGAGAAAGCACGCAGTATTTT.

The V and J genes are TRBV6-1 and TRBJ2-5; TRBD2 matches at 10 bases. V lost 0 bases to trimming and J lost 2 bases; unmatched junction nucleotides: 9. This CDR3 contains 18 residues. Germline V gene lookup returns CDR1 MNHNS and CDR2 SASEGT. CDR3 DNA: TGTGCCAGCAGTGAAGCGCTTCGGGGAGCGGGGGGGCAAGAGACCCAGTACTTC. The encoded protein is CASSEALRGAGGQETQYF.

The gene calls are TRBV5-1 and TRBJ2-2; D possibly corresponds to TRBD1 (7 bases). The CDR3 covers 18 residues. Germline assignment: CDR1 SGHRS and CDR2 YFSETQ. Trimming cost V 0 bases and J 5 bases, with 20 bases left between them. The CDR3 bases are TGCGCCAGCAGCTTGGCCGGCGGGGCCGGACAGGAGACCGGGGAGCTGTTTTTT. It is translated as CASSLAGGAGQETGELFF.

In the case of this clonotype: Lacking the conserved final phenylalanine or tryptophan, this CDR3 likely reflects a read error. Because the CDR3's place on the DNA is in doubt, the DNA is left out and the CDR3 is given as listed by TCRdb. This chain joins TRBV2 and TRBJ2-3; TRBD1, the table's D call, was not compared with the DNA. The CDR3 has 16 amino acids, counting both end residues. Per germline, CDR1 SNHLY and CDR2 FYNNEI. The CDR3 here is CASGHRTGGVTFTECS.

Of note for this clonotype: Likely a read error: the CDR3 ends without its conserved phenylalanine or tryptophan. The chain carries TRBV19 and TRBJ1-2; D unresolved. Germline V gene data show CDR1 as LNHDA and CDR2 as SQIVND (reference sequence). V dropped 8 bases and J dropped 8 bases, with 15 bases sitting between them. The CDR3 length is 12 residues. The CDR3 here is CASRPVGRGYTL. The CDR3 bases are TGTGCCAGTCGGCCGGTCGGTCGCGGCTACACCTTG.

CDR3 in DNA: TGTGCCAGCAGCGTTTGGTACCCTAGCCGCGGCTACACCTTC. This gives the protein CASSVWYPSRGYTF. V usage is TRBV7-9 and J usage is TRBJ1-2; D remains unclear. CDR1 and CDR2 from the germline V gene are SEHNR and FQNEAQ (reference sequence). This CDR3 is built from 14 residues. V lost 5 bases, J lost 8 bases, and 18 bases lay in between. The full variable domain, in which reference TRBV7-9 and TRBJ1-2 provide the parts outside the CDR3, is DTGVSQNPRHKITKRGQNVTFRCDPISEHNRLYWYRQTLGQGPEFLTYFQNEAQLEKSRLLSDRFSAERPKGSFSTLEIQRTEQGDSAMYLCASSVWYPSRGYTFGSGTRLTVV.

CDR3 DNA: TGCAGTGCTAGAGACTTCCCTGCCTACGAGCAGTACTTC. It yields the protein CSARDFPAYEQYF. The chain has TRBV20-1 and TRBJ2-7, with D hard to call. V lost 0 bases and J lost 2, with 8 bases in between. The CDR3 covers 13 residues. Germline CDR1 and CDR2: DFQATT and SNEGSKA (reference sequence).